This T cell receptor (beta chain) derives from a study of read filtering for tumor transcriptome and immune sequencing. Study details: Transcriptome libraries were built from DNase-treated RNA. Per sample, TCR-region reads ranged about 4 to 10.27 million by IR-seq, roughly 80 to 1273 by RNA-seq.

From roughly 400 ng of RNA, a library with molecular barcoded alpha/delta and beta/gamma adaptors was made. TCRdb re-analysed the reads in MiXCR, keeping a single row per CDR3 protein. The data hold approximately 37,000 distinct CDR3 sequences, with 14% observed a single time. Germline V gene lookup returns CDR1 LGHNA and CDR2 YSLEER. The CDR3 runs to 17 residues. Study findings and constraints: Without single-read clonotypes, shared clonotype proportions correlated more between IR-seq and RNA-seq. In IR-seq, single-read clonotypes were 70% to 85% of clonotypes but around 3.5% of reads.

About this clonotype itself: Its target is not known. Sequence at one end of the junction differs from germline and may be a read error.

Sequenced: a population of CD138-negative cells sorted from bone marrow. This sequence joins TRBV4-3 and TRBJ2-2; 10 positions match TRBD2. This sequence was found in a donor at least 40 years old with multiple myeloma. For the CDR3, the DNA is TGCGCCGGCAGCCAAGGGCTAGCGGGGGCGAACACCGGGGAGCTGTTTTTT. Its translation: CAGSQGLAGANTGELFF.